One T cell receptor (beta chain) is described in this entry. Which antigen it targets is not known. Base qualities are not recorded, but no much larger clone differs from it by a single base. This record comes from a study of T cells in tuberculosis (dated by TCRdb to the late 2010s). Describing the broader study: The study combined CD1B tetramers and high-throughput TCR immunosequencing to characterize T cells specific for the mycobacterial lipid antigen glucose monomycolate (GMM). In a South African clinical cohort, IGRA-negative adolescents, IGRA-positive adolescents with latent tuberculosis and adults with active tuberculosis were compared, with under 13 people in each group.

TCR libraries were generated with the immunoSEQ multiplex PCR assay, using TCR-beta and/or TCR-alpha/delta assays for each sample. The amplified TCR libraries were sequenced using the Illumina high-throughput platform. The paper's processing steps were these. Clustering and dimensionality reduction relied on pairwise TCRdist distances among GMM-specific receptors from T cells that were either sorted ex vivo or expanded in vitro. Each clinical repertoire was scored by mean NN-distance, the average TCRdist to the nearest 10% of tetramer-positive reference sequences. GEM TCR motif frequency was calculated as the fraction of unique TCRs that matched known GEM sequences in V/J usage and CDR3 length. Linear discriminant analysis with leave-one-out cross-validation, implemented in scikit-learn, was used to classify active tuberculosis. TCRdb obtained this table from immuneACCESS and retained in-frame rearrangements with V and J assigned. These tables miss some clones; where compared with another copy, unresolved V genes account for less than half of the shortfall, and the remainder is unexplained. The D gene and trimming were derived from the DNA, and the V and J assignments and clone size from that table. The sample has about 25,000 clones on record, over 85% of them singletons. Together, the top ten hold 15% to 20% of the sample.

The full study reports these points: A classifier using the diverse GMM-specific repertoire reached roughly 89% accuracy (AUROC 0.9 to 0.95), compared with 70% to 75% accuracy using GEM motif frequencies. Compared with IGRA-negative controls, TCR-alpha repertoires from active tuberculosis had smaller mean NN-distances to GMM-specific TCRs, which suggests that these TCRs underwent clonal expansion. The smaller NN-distances were partly driven by shorter CDR3-alpha lengths in active tuberculosis patients, and the difference for TCR-beta did not reach statistical significance. Clinical samples were selected based on the availability of cryopreserved specimens, with adults included as active tuberculosis cases and adolescents included as controls.

Reading the germline V gene gives CDR1 MNHEY and CDR2 SVGAGI. Trimming takes 7 bases off V and 1 base off J; junction bases not matched to a gene: 6. The CDR3 contains 15 residues, cysteine and phenylalanine counted. Solely the CDR3 DNA is kept, with 45 bases framed from the first base. At study entry, a tuberculin skin test and the QuantiFERON-TB GOLD In-Tube IGRA were used to screen adolescents for latent tuberculosis infection. Unsorted cryopreserved PBMC were immunosequenced, covering on average around 100,000 T cells per clinical donor. Eleven high schools in the Worcester region of the Western Cape, South Africa, served as enrollment sites for adolescents aged 12 to 18 years. About 10 M. tuberculosis-infected adolescents and some 10 uninfected adolescents were selected, with the two groups matched for age and sex. PBMC from adolescents were isolated by density centrifugation from freshly drawn heparinized blood and were then cryopreserved.

The sequencing sample was made of PBMCs. The sequence is built from TRBV6-5 and TRBJ1-1, and 10 junction bases match TRBD1. The sequence came from a donor aged 5-35 years with latent tuberculosis or without tuberculosis infection. Some clones in this sample may be carry-over from other donors' samples. The nucleotide sequence is given as TGTGCCAGCAAAAGACAGGGGGCGGGGAACACTGAAGCTTTCTTT. It codes for CASKRQGAGNTEAFF.